This T cell receptor beta chain was found in a study of vaccination and CD4 T cells after COVID-19. About this clonotype itself: Its antigen is as yet unknown.

The treatment denotes: approximately nine-day PBMC culture with coronavirus spike peptide pools or control peptides (ViraFEST assay). Cultured CD4+ T-cell DNA underwent Oncomine TCR Beta short-read sequencing. TCRdb reanalysed the PCR reads using MiXCR and keeps one entry per CDR3 protein. The sample lists about 19,000 distinct CDR3 sequences, approximately 40% occurring once. CDR1 is ENHRY and CDR2 is SYGVKD in the germline V gene. CDR3 length: 13 residues. The trim removed 9 bases at V and 2 bases at J, leaving 3 bases unmatched. Material: cultured CD4+ T cells from blood. The V call is TRBV10-3, the J call TRBJ2-3, with 9 bases fitting TRBD1. This sequence originates from a human donor with COVID-19. The CDR3 DNA is TGTGCCATTAGGACAGGGGACACAGATACGCAGTATTTT. Amino acid sequence: CAIRTGDTDTQYF.